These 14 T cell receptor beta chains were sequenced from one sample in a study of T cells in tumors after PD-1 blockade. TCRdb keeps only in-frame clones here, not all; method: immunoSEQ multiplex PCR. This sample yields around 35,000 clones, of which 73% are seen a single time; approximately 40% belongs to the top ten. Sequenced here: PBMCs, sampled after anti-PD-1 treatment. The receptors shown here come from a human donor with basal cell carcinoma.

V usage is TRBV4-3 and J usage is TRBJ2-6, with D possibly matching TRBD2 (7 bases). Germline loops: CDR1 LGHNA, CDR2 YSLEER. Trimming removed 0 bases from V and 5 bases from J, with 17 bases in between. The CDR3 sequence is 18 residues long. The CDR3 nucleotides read TGCGCCAGCAGCCAAGATAGTGGCGGGGGCGGGTGGGCCAACGTCCTGACTTTC. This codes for CASSQDSGGGGWANVLTF.

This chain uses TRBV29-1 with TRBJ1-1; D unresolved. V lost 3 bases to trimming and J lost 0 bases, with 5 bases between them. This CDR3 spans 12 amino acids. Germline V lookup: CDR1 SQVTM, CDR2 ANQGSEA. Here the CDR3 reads CSVEVVNTEAFF. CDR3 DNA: TGCAGCGTTGAGGTGGTGAACACTGAAGCTTTCTTT. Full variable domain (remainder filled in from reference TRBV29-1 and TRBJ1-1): SAVISQKPSRDICQRGTSLTIQCQVDSQVTMMFWYRQQPGQSLTLIATANQGSEATYESGFVIDKFPISRPNLTFSTLTVSNMSPEDSSIYLCSVEVVNTEAFFGQGTRLTVV.

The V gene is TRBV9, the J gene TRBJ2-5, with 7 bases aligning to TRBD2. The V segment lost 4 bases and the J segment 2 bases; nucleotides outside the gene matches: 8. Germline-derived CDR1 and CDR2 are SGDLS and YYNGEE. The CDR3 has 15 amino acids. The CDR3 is CASSPRLAGQETQYF. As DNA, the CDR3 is TGTGCCAGCAGCCCCCGACTAGCAGGTCAAGAGACCCAGTACTTC.

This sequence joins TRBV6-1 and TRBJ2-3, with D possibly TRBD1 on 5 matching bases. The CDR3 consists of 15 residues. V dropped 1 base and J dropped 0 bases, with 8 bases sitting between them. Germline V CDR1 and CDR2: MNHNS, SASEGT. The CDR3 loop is CASSEDDSSTDTQYF. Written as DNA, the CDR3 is TGTGCCAGCAGTGAAGATGACAGTAGCACAGATACGCAGTATTTT.

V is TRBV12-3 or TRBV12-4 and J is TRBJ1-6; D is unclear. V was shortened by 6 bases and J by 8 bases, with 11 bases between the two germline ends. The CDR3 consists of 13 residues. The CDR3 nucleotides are TGTGCCAGCAGCCTCAAGTGGGATTCACCCCTCCACTTT. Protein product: CASSLKWDSPLHF.

The CDR3 sequence: CASSPEPGHRTQYF. CDR3 coding DNA: TGTGCCAGCAGCCCGGAGCCAGGACACCGGACCCAGTACTTC. The chain couples TRBV7-2 to TRBJ2-5; TRBD1 might be the D (5 bases). This CDR3 contains 14 residues. Germline V gene data show CDR1 as SGHTA and CDR2 as FQGNSA. V was shortened by 5 bases and J by 7 bases, with 17 bases between the two germline ends. Variable domain in full (rest from reference TRBV7-2 and TRBJ2-5): GAGVSQSPSNKVTEKGKDVELRCDPISGHTALYWYRQSLGQGLEFLIYFQGNSAPDKSGLPSDRFSAERTGGSVSTLTIQRTQQEDSAVYLCASSPEPGHRTQYFGPGTRLLVL.

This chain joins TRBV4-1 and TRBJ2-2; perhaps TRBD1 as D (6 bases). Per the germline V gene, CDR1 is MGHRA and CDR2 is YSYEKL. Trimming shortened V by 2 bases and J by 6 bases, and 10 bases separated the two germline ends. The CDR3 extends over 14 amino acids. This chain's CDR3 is CASSQQGSSGELFF. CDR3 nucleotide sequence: TGCGCCAGCAGCCAACAGGGGTCTTCCGGGGAGCTGTTTTTT.

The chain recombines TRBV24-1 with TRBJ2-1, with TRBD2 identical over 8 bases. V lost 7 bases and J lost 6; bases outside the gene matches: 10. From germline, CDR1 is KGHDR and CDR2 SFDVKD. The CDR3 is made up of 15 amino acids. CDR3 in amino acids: CATSPGGGRSNEQFF. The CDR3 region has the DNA TGTGCCACCAGCCCGGGGGGGGGCCGATCCAATGAGCAGTTCTTC.

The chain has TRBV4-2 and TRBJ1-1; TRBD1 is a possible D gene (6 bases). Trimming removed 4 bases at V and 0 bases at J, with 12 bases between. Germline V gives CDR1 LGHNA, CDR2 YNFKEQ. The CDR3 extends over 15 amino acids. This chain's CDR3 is CASSLTDSMNTEAFF. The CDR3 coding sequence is TGTGCCAGCAGCCTCACGGACAGTATGAACACTGAAGCTTTCTTT.

CDR3 residues: CASSQEGGANINEQFF. CDR3 nucleotide sequence: TGCGCCAGCAGCCAAGAGGGGGGGGCCAATATAAATGAGCAGTTCTTC. This sequence joins TRBV4-1 and TRBJ2-1; D is perhaps TRBD2 (7 bases). The CDR3 totals 16 residues. Trimming left V 0 bases short and J 7 bases short, with 16 bases between. Germline lookup yields CDR1 MGHRA and CDR2 YSYEKL.

The CDR3 loop is CASSSRPWKEQPQHF. CDR3 nucleotide sequence: TGTGCCAGCAGCTCCAGGCCTTGGAAGGAACAGCCCCAGCATTTT. This sequence joins TRBV5-4 and TRBJ1-5; unclear D gene. Deletions cut 3 bases from V and 7 bases from J, with 17 bases between. The V gene's germline CDR1 is SGHNT and CDR2 YYREEE (reference sequence). The CDR3 extends over 15 amino acids.

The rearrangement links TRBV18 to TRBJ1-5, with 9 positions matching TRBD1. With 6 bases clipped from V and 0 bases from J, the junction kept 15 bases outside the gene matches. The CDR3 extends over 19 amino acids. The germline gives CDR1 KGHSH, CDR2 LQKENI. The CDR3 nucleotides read TGTGCCAGCTCCCCTCGTTCGTGGACAGGGGCTTATAGCAATCAGCCCCAGCATTTT. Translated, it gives CASSPRSWTGAYSNQPQHF. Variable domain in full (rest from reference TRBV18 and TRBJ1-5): NAGVMQNPRHLVRRRGQEARLRCSPMKGHSHVYWYRQLPEEGLKFMVYLQKENIIDESGMPKERFSAEFPKEGPSILRIQQVVRGDSAAYFCASSPRSWTGAYSNQPQHFGDGTRLSIL.

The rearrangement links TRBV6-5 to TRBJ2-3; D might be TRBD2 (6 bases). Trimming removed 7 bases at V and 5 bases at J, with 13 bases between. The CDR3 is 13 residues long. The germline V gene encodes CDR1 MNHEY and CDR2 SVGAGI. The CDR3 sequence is CASKWGDGDTQYF. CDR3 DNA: TGTGCCAGCAAGTGGGGGGATGGAGATACGCAGTATTTT.

CDR3 loop: CASSRQGASTEAFF. The CDR3 DNA sequence: TGTGCCAGCAGTAGACAGGGGGCGAGCACTGAAGCTTTCTTT. The rearrangement links TRBV6-2 or TRBV6-3 to TRBJ1-1, with 10 bases that match TRBD1. Germline assignment: CDR1 MNHEY and CDR2 SVGEGT. This CDR3 has 14 residues. The V and J ends lost 5 bases and 4 bases, in that order; junction bases with no gene match: 4.